This is a list of T cell receptor beta chains from one sample in a study of T cell responses to AZD1222 COVID-19 vaccine. Profiled with immunoSEQ multiplex PCR; TCRdb holds only in-frame clones, not every one. The sample yields approximately 140,000 clones, around 90% seen once. Sample: peripheral blood, taken on day 0 of AZD1222 vaccination. The origin of the receptors is an adult in good health. The CDR3 runs from the conserved cysteine through the conserved F or W. Fields, in order: D gene, clone size, J gene, V gene, CDR3 DNA, CDR3 protein. The D gene is left open where the match is weak. Clone sizes are given selectively: once, few, many, or a class where the clone is expanded.

d_gene: NA
abundance: NA
j_gene: TRBJ1-1
v_gene: TRBV7-8
CDR3nt: TGTGCCAGCAGCCTACCCCGCCTTGAAGCTTTCTTT
CDR3aa: CASSLPRLEAFF

d_gene: TRBD1
abundance: NA
j_gene: TRBJ2-3
v_gene: TRBV5-1
CDR3nt: TGCGCCAGCAGCTTGAAGGGGGCAGGGACAGATACGCAGTATTTT
CDR3aa: CASSLKGAGTDTQYF

d_gene: TRBD2
abundance: once
j_gene: TRBJ2-1
v_gene: TRBV2
CDR3nt: TGTGCCAGCACCCGCCTAGCGGGGGACAATGAGCAGTTCTTC
CDR3aa: CASTRLAGDNEQFF

d_gene: TRBD2
abundance: NA
j_gene: TRBJ2-3
v_gene: TRBV4-1
CDR3nt: TGCGCCAGCAGCCAAGAGTCCTGGGCGGGAGGGGGAGATACGCAGTATTTT
CDR3aa: CASSQESWAGGGDTQYF

d_gene: NA
abundance: once
j_gene: TRBJ2-7
v_gene: TRBV27
CDR3nt: TGTGCCAGCAGTTGGGGAGAGGGAGCCTACGAGCAGTACTTC
CDR3aa: CASSWGEGAYEQYF

d_gene: NA
abundance: NA
j_gene: TRBJ1-4
v_gene: TRBV6-4
CDR3nt: TGTGCCAGCACTAGGACAGAGTCTACACTTGATGGTTCGGAAAAACTGTTTTTT
CDR3aa: CASTRTESTLDGSEKLFF

d_gene: NA
abundance: NA
j_gene: TRBJ2-1
v_gene: TRBV5-4
CDR3nt: TGTGCCAGCAGCTTGCACCGCGAGGTCAATGAGCAGTTCTTC
CDR3aa: CASSLHREVNEQFF

d_gene: NA
abundance: NA
j_gene: TRBJ2-3
v_gene: TRBV21-1
CDR3nt: TGTGCCAGAGTGGACGGCACAGATACGCAGTATTTT
CDR3aa: CARVDGTDTQYF

d_gene: TRBD2
abundance: NA
j_gene: TRBJ2-7
v_gene: TRBV5-6
CDR3nt: TGTGCCAGCAGCTTGGGGGCTAGCGGGGGGCGCGAGCAGTACTTC
CDR3aa: CASSLGASGGREQYF

d_gene: NA
abundance: NA
j_gene: TRBJ1-1
v_gene: TRBV27
CDR3nt: TGTGCCAGCAGTCCCGACGTGGTGGACACTGAAGCTTTCTTT
CDR3aa: CASSPDVVDTEAFF

d_gene: TRBD2
abundance: NA
j_gene: TRBJ2-5
v_gene: TRBV7-2
CDR3nt: TGTGCCAGCAGCTTAGAATGGGTAGCGGGGGCCCGTTCGGAGACCCAGTACTTC
CDR3aa: CASSLEWVAGARSETQYF

d_gene: TRBD1
abundance: NA
j_gene: TRBJ1-6
v_gene: TRBV7-9
CDR3nt: TGTGCCAGCAGCGCAGCCGGGACAGGGAATTCACCCCTCCACTTT
CDR3aa: CASSAAGTGNSPLHF

d_gene: TRBD1
abundance: NA
j_gene: TRBJ1-1
v_gene: TRBV5-4
CDR3nt: TGTGCCAGCAGCTCCGACAGGGTGATCCATCGGAACACTGAAGCTTTCTTT
CDR3aa: CASSSDRVIHRNTEAFF

d_gene: TRBD1
abundance: NA
j_gene: TRBJ1-1
v_gene: TRBV5-6
CDR3nt: TGTGCCAGCAGCTCCACAGGGGGCAGGGACACTGAAGCTTTCTTT
CDR3aa: CASSSTGGRDTEAFF

d_gene: NA
abundance: NA
j_gene: TRBJ1-5
v_gene: TRBV27
CDR3nt: TGTGCCAGCAGCCATTTGGGGGTTTATAGCAATCAGCCCCAGCATTTT
CDR3aa: CASSHLGVYSNQPQHF

d_gene: NA
abundance: NA
j_gene: TRBJ1-1
v_gene: TRBV10-3
CDR3nt: TGTGCCATCAGTGAAGGGCCAGGGGATAACACTGAAGCTTTCTTT
CDR3aa: CAISEGPGDNTEAFF

d_gene: TRBD1
abundance: NA
j_gene: TRBJ1-1
v_gene: TRBV11-2
CDR3nt: TGTGCCAGCAGCCCCAGACAGGGGAAGACTGAAGCTTTCTTT
CDR3aa: CASSPRQGKTEAFF

d_gene: NA
abundance: NA
j_gene: TRBJ2-3
v_gene: TRBV9
CDR3nt: TGTGCCAGCAGCGGCTCCACAGATACGCAGTATTTT
CDR3aa: CASSGSTDTQYF

d_gene: NA
abundance: NA
j_gene: TRBJ2-7
v_gene: TRBV7-8
CDR3nt: TGTGCCAGCAGCCGAGGACTGCGCTACGAGCAGTACTTC
CDR3aa: CASSRGLRYEQYF

d_gene: TRBD1
abundance: once
j_gene: TRBJ2-7
v_gene: TRBV28
CDR3nt: TGTGCCAGCAGTTTTTTAATACCCCACTTGGACAGGGGCTACGAGCAGTACTTC
CDR3aa: CASSFLIPHLDRGYEQYF

d_gene: TRBD1
abundance: NA
j_gene: TRBJ2-1
v_gene: TRBV5-4
CDR3nt: TGTGCCAGCAGCCTGACAGGGGGCGGATACAATGAGCAGTTCTTC
CDR3aa: CASSLTGGGYNEQFF

d_gene: NA
abundance: NA
j_gene: TRBJ1-1
v_gene: TRBV9
CDR3nt: TGTGCCAGCAGCGCCGACAGGAACACTGAAGCTTTCTTT
CDR3aa: CASSADRNTEAFF

d_gene: NA
abundance: NA
j_gene: TRBJ1-2
v_gene: TRBV20-1
CDR3nt: TGCAGTGCTAGTGCCACAGGGAGGGGTGGCTACACCTTC
CDR3aa: CSASATGRGGYTF

d_gene: NA
abundance: NA
j_gene: TRBJ2-1
v_gene: TRBV29-1
CDR3nt: TGCAGCGTTGGGGGGCGGCATAGCTCCTACAATGAGCAGTTCTTC
CDR3aa: CSVGGRHSSYNEQFF

d_gene: TRBD1
abundance: NA
j_gene: TRBJ2-1
v_gene: TRBV12-3/TRBV12-4
CDR3nt: TGTGCCAGCACCTCTTCGGACAGGCCGAAGCAGTTCTTC
CDR3aa: CASTSSDRPKQFF

d_gene: TRBD2
abundance: many
j_gene: TRBJ2-5
v_gene: TRBV6-5
CDR3nt: TGTGCCAGCAAGGTGCGGGGGGGCCTCAAGACCCAGTACTTC
CDR3aa: CASKVRGGLKTQYF

d_gene: NA
abundance: NA
j_gene: TRBJ2-5
v_gene: TRBV3-1/TRBV3-2
CDR3nt: TGTGCCAGCAGCCAAGGCCTCTTTGGGGGGGCGGAGACCCAGTACTTC
CDR3aa: CASSQGLFGGAETQYF

d_gene: TRBD2
abundance: NA
j_gene: TRBJ2-7
v_gene: TRBV10-2
CDR3nt: TGCGCCAGCGGACTAGCGTCCTACGAGCAGTACTTC
CDR3aa: CASGLASYEQYF

d_gene: NA
abundance: NA
j_gene: TRBJ1-2
v_gene: TRBV6-2/TRBV6-3
CDR3nt: TGTGCCAGCAGTTACTCGATTGGGGGCTACACCTTC
CDR3aa: CASSYSIGGYTF

d_gene: TRBD1
abundance: NA
j_gene: TRBJ2-6
v_gene: TRBV4-1
CDR3nt: TGCGCCAGCAGCCACCAGGGGGCGCCAACCGGGGCCAACGTCCTGACTTTC
CDR3aa: CASSHQGAPTGANVLTF

d_gene: NA
abundance: NA
j_gene: TRBJ1-4
v_gene: TRBV19
CDR3nt: TGTGCCAGTCACGGGTTGGGGAAAACTAATGAAAAACTGTTTTTT
CDR3aa: CASHGLGKTNEKLFF

d_gene: NA
abundance: NA
j_gene: TRBJ2-7
v_gene: TRBV5-1
CDR3nt: TGCGCCAGCAGCCCTGGGGGGGCCGGATCCTACGAGCAGTACTTC
CDR3aa: CASSPGGAGSYEQYF

d_gene: NA
abundance: NA
j_gene: TRBJ2-2
v_gene: TRBV7-2
CDR3nt: TGTGCCAGCAGCTTAGCGCACGTCTCGAGCGGGGAGCTGTTTTTT
CDR3aa: CASSLAHVSSGELFF

d_gene: TRBD2
abundance: NA
j_gene: TRBJ2-3
v_gene: TRBV5-1
CDR3nt: TGCGCCAGCAGCTCCTTGACTAGCGGGGGGACTAGCACAGATACGCAGTATTTT
CDR3aa: CASSSLTSGGTSTDTQYF

d_gene: TRBD1
abundance: NA
j_gene: TRBJ2-7
v_gene: TRBV5-3
CDR3nt: TGTGCCAGAAGCTTATCATTCGCCGGGACAGGGTCCAACGAGCAGTACTTC
CDR3aa: CARSLSFAGTGSNEQYF

d_gene: NA
abundance: NA
j_gene: TRBJ2-3
v_gene: TRBV10-3
CDR3nt: TGTGCCATCAGTGAAAGGGGGGCCAGGGATACGCAGTATTTT
CDR3aa: CAISERGARDTQYF

d_gene: NA
abundance: NA
j_gene: TRBJ1-3
v_gene: TRBV4-2
CDR3nt: TGTGCCAGCAGTCAATCATTAGGGGTGTCTACTGGAAACACCATATATTTT
CDR3aa: CASSQSLGVSTGNTIYF

d_gene: NA
abundance: NA
j_gene: TRBJ1-5
v_gene: TRBV6-6
CDR3nt: TGTGCCAGCAGTGGATCCCCGATTGGGGGAGCGCCCCAGCATTTT
CDR3aa: CASSGSPIGGAPQHF

d_gene: NA
abundance: once
j_gene: TRBJ1-1
v_gene: TRBV3-1/TRBV3-2
CDR3nt: TGTGCCAGCAGCCAAGGCCCCGGGGTTGGGGACACTGAAGCTTTCTTT
CDR3aa: CASSQGPGVGDTEAFF

d_gene: NA
abundance: NA
j_gene: TRBJ1-3
v_gene: TRBV6-5
CDR3nt: TGTGCCAGCAGTTACTCGACAGAGACCTCTGGAAACACCATATATTTT
CDR3aa: CASSYSTETSGNTIYF

d_gene: TRBD2
abundance: once
j_gene: TRBJ2-3
v_gene: TRBV5-1
CDR3nt: TGCGCCAGCAGCGGGCTTCTAGCGGAAGATACGCAGTATTTT
CDR3aa: CASSGLLAEDTQYF

d_gene: TRBD1
abundance: once
j_gene: TRBJ1-2
v_gene: TRBV19
CDR3nt: TGTGCCAGTAGTCATTACACCGGGACAGCGCATGGCTACACCTTC
CDR3aa: CASSHYTGTAHGYTF